This T cell receptor beta chain originates from a study of cytomegalovirus exposure and HLA in healthy donors. Findings and caveats of the study: An apparent linkage of common viral pathogens to several of the most significant clusters emerged in a later analysis. Presence/absence analyses assumed roughly uniform sequencing depth across donors.

Of note for this clone: Its antigen is still unknown.

Each donor was nominally healthy when sampled (though unrecorded immune exposures were likely). Primers: 60 Vbeta forward and 13 Jbeta reverse. Clones were sequenced by immunoSEQ multiplex PCR, and TCRdb holds only the in-frame ones, with some missing. The table records 160,000 or so clones, around nine tenths of them present only once. The specimen sequenced was PBMCs. The TCR sequence derives from a woman between 25 and 40 years old in good health and CMV-seronegative.

The CDR3 loop reads CASSPVWERDVLNEQFF. The DNA of the CDR3 is TGTGCCAGCAGCCCCGTGTGGGAGCGGGACGTTCTCAATGAGCAGTTCTTC. The gene calls are TRBV2 and TRBJ2-1; 7 positions match TRBD2. V was pared by 6 bases and J by 6 bases, with 17 bases of the junction left unmatched. The CDR3 is made up of 17 amino acids. Germline loops: CDR1 SNHLY, CDR2 FYNNEI.